This TCR beta chain is from a study of blood T cell repertoires in COVID-19. About the research overall: Samples taken during acute and convalescent COVID-19 were collected in the United States, Italy and Spain. The cDNA or gDNA used as material had been derived from T cells, B-cell-depleted T cells, or PBMCs.

As originally analysed: The assay estimated nucleated cells by amplifying reference gene primers. TCRdb's copy holds only in-frame clones and misses some; the assay was immunoSEQ multiplex PCR. That table supplies the V and J calls and clone size; D and trimming were determined from the DNA. The repertoire holds about 270,000 clones, with approximately 84% as singletons. Sequencing was carried out using peripheral blood. This TCR came from a human donor with COVID-19, enrolled during active disease. The donor label of this sample is uncertain.

The CDR3 here is CASSFPGGNSYNEQFF. The DNA of the CDR3 is TGTGCCAGCAGCTTCCCAGGGGGAAACTCCTACAATGAGCAGTTCTTC. This chain connects TRBV7-2 to TRBJ2-1; 7 bases are shared with TRBD1. The CDR3 loop spans 16 amino acids. CDR1 is SGHTA, CDR2 FQGNSA, per germline. Losses at the gene ends were 3 bases for V and 0 bases for J; bases not matched to a gene: 5.